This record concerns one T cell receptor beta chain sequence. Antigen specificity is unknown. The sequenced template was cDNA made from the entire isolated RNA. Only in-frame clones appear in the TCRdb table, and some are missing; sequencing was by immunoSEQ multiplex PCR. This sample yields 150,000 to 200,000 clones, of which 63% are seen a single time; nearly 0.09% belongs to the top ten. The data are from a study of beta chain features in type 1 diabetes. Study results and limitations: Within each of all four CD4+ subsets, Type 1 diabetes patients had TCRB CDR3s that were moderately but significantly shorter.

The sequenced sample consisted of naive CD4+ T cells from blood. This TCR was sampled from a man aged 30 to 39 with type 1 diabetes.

The CDR3 DNA follows: TGCGCCAGCAGCCAAGATTCGCAGACTTTCTATGGCTACACCTTC. This gives the protein CASSQDSQTFYGYTF. This chain links TRBV4-3 with TRBJ1-2; D is uncertain. V was cut by 0 bases and J by 4 bases, with 12 bases left in between. The germline gives CDR1 LGHNA, CDR2 YSLEER. This CDR3 region has 15 residues.